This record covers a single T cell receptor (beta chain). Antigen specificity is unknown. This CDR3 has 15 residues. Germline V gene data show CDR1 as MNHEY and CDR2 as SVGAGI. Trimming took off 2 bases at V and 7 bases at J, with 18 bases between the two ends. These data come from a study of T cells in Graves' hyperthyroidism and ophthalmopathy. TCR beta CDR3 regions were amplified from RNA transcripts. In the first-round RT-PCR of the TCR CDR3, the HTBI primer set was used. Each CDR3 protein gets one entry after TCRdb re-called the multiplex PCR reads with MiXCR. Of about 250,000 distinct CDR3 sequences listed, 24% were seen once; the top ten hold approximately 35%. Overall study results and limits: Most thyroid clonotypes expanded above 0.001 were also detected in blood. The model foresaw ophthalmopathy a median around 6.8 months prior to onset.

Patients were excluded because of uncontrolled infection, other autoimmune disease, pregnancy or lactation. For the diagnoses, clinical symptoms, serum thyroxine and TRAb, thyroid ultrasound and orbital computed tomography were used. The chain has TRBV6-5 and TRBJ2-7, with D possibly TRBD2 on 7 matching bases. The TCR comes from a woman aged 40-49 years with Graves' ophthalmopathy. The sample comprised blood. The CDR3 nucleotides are TGTGCCAGCAGTTACCTCCCGTCGGGGGGCGAAGAGCAGTACTTC. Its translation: CASSYLPSGGEEQYF.